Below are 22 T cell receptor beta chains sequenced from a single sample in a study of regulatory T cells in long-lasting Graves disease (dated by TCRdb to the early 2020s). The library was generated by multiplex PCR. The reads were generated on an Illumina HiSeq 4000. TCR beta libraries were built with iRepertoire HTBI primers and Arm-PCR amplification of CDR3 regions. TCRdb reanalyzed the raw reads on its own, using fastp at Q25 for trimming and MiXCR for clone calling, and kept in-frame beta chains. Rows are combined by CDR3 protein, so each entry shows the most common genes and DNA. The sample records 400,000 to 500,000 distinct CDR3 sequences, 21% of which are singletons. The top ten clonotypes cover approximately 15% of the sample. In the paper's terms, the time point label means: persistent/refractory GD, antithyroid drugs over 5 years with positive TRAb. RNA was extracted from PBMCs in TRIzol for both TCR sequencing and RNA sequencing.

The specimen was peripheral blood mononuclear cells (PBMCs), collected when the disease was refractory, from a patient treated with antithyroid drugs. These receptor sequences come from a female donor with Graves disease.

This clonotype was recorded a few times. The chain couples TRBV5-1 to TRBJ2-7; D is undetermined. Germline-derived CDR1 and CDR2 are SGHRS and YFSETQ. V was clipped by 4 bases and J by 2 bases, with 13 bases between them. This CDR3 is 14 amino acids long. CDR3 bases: TGCGCCAGCAGCGCCGAAGGACCGACCTACGAGCAGTACTTC. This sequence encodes CASSAEGPTYEQYF. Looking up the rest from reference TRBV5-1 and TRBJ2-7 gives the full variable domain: KAGVTQTPRYLIKTRGQQVTLSCSPISGHRSVSWYQQTPGQGLQFLFEYFSETQRNKGNFPGRFSGRQFSNSRSEMNVSTLELGDSALYLCASSAEGPTYEQYFGPGTRLTVT.

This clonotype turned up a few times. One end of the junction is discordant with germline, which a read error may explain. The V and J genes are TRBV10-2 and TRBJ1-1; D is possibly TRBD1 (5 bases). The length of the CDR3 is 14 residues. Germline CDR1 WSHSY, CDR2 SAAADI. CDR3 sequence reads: CASSEPTENIEAFF. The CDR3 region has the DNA TGCGCCAGCAGTGAACCGACAGAGAACATTGAAGCTTTCTTT.

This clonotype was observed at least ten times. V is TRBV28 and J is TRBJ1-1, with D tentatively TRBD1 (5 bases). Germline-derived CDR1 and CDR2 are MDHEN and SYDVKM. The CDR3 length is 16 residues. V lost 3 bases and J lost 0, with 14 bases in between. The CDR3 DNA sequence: TGTGCCAGCAGTTTTTTGGTCGGGACCGTGAACACTGAAGCTTTCTTT. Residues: CASSFLVGTVNTEAFF.

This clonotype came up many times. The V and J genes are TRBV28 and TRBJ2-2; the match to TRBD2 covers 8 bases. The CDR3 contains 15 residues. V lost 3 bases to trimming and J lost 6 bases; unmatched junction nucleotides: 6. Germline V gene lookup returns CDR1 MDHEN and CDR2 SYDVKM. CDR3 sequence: CASSFSGRGPGELFF. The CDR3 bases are TGTGCCAGCAGTTTCAGCGGGAGAGGCCCCGGGGAGCTGTTTTTT.

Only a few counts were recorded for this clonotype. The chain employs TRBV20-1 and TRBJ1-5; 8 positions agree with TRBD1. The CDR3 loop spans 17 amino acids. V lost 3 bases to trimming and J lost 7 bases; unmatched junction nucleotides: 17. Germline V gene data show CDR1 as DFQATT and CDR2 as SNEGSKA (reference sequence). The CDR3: CSASLQGASVEGQPQHF. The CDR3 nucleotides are TGCAGTGCTAGTTTGCAGGGGGCATCGGTGGAAGGACAGCCCCAGCATTTT.

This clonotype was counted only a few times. CDR3 in amino acids: CASSQTLQGTPQGDEQFF. The CDR3 DNA sequence: TGTGCCAGCAGCCAAACTCTTCAGGGGACCCCCCAGGGTGATGAGCAGTTCTTC. This sequence joins TRBV11-2 and TRBJ2-1; maybe TRBD1 (6 bases). The V gene lost 5 bases and the J gene lost 8 bases, with 28 bases spanning the gap. Germline CDR1 reads SGHAT; CDR2 reads FQNNGV. The CDR3 extends over 18 amino acids.

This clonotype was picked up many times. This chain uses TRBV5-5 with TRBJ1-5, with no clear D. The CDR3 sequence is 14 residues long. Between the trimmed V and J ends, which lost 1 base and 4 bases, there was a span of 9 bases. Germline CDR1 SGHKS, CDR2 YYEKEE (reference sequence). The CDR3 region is CASSLSDGNQPQHF. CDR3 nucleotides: TGTGCCAGCAGCTTGTCCGATGGGAATCAGCCCCAGCATTTT. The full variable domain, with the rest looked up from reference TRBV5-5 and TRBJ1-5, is DAGVTQSPTHLIKTRGQQVTLRCSPISGHKSVSWYQQVLGQGPQFIFQYYEKEERGRGNFPDRFSARQFPNYSSELNVNALLLGDSALYLCASSLSDGNQPQHFGDGTRLSIL.

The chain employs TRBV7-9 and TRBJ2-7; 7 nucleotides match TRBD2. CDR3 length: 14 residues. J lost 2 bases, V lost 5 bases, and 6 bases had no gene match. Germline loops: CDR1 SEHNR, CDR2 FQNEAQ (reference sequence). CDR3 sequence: CASSPWGGTYEQYF. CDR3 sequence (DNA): TGTGCCAGCAGCCCATGGGGGGGTACCTACGAGCAGTACTTC.

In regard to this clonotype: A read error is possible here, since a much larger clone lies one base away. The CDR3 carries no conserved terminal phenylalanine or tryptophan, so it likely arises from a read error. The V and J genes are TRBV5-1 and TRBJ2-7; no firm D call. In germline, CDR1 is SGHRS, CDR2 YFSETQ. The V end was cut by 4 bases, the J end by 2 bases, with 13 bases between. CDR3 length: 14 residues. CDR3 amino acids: CASSQWTDTYEQYL. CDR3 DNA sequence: TGCGCCAGCAGCCAATGGACCGACACCTACGAGCAGTACCTC.

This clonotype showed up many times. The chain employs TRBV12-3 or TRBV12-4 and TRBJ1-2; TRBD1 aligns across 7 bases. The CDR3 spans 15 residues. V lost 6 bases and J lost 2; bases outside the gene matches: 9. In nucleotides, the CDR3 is TGTGCCAGCAGAGCACCGGGACAGCCCAACTATGGCTACACCTTC. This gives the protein CASRAPGQPNYGYTF.

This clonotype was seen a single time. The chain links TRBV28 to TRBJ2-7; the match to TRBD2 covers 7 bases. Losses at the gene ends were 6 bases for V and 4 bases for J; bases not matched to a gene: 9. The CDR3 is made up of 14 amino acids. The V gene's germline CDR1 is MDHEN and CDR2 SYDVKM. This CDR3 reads CASRHPGGEYEQYF. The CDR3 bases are TGTGCCAGCAGACATCCGGGGGGAGAGTACGAGCAGTACTTC.

The CDR3 DNA sequence: TGTGCCAGCTCACCAGTCCGGGACAGGGATACGCAGTATTTT. Amino acid sequence: CASSPVRDRDTQYF. J is TRBJ2-3 and V is TRBV18, with 8 bases aligning to TRBD1. J was trimmed by 6 bases and V by 2 bases; bases with no gene match: 4. Germline-derived CDR1 and CDR2 are KGHSH and LQKENI. The CDR3 covers 14 residues.

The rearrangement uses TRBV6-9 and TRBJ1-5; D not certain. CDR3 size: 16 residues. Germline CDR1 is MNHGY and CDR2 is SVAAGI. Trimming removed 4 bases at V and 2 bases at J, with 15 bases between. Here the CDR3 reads CASSFSPALGNQPQHF. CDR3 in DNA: TGTGCCAGCAGTTTCTCCCCGGCGCTTGGCAATCAGCCCCAGCATTTT.

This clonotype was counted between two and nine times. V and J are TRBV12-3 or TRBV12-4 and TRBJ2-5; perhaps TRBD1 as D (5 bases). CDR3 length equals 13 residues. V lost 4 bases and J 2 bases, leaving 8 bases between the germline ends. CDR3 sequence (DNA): TGTGCCAGCAGTTGGGGCTTACAAGAGACCCAGTACTTC. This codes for CASSWGLQETQYF.

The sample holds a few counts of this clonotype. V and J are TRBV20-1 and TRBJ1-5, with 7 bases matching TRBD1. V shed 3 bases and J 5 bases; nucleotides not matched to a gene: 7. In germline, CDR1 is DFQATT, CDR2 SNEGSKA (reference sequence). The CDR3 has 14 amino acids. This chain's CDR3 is CSASGGGRDQPQHF. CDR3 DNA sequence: TGCAGTGCTAGCGGAGGGGGCAGGGATCAGCCCCAGCATTTT.

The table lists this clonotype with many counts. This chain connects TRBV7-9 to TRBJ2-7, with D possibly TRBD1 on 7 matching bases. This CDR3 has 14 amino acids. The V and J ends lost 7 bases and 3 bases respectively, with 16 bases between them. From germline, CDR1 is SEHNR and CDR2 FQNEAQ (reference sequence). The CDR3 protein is CASNSRQGGYEQYF. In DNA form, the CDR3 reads TGTGCCAGCAATAGTCGGCAGGGGGGCTACGAGCAGTACTTC.

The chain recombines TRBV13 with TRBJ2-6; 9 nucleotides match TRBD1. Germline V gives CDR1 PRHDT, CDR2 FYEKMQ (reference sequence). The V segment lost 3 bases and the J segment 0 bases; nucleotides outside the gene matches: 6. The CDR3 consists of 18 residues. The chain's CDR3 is CASSFEGQGLSGANVLTF. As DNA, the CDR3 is TGTGCCAGCAGCTTTGAAGGACAGGGGCTCTCTGGGGCCAACGTCCTGACTTTC. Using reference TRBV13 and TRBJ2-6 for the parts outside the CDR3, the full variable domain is AAGVIQSPRHLIKEKRETATLKCYPIPRHDTVYWYQQGPGQDPQFLISFYEKMQSDKGSIPDRFSAQQFSDYHSELNMSSLELGDSALYFCASSFEGQGLSGANVLTFGAGSRLTVL.

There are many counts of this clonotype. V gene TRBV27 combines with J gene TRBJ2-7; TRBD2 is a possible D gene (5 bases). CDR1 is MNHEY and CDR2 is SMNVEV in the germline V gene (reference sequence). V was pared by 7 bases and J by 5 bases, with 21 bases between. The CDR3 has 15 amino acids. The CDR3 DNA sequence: TGTGCCAGCATTCGTCTGGGTTCGGGGTTAAACGAGCAGTACTTC. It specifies CASIRLGSGLNEQYF.

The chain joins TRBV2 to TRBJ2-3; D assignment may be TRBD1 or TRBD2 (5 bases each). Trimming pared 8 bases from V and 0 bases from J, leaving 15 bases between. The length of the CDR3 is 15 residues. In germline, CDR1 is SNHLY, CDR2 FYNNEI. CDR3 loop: CASPTRDGSTDTQYF. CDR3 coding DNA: TGTGCCAGCCCTACCCGGGACGGTAGCACAGATACGCAGTATTTT.

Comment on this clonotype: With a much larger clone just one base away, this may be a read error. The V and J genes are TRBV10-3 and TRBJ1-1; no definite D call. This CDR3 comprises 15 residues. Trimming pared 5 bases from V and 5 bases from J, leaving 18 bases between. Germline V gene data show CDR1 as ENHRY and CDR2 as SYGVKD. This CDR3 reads CAISLARRAGTEAFF. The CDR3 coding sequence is TGTGCCATCAGTTTAGCGCGAAGGGCGGGGACTGAAGCTTTCTTT.

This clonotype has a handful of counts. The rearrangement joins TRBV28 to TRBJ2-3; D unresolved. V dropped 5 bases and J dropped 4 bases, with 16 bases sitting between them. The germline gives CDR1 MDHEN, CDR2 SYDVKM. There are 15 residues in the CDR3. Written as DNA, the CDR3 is TGTGCCAGCAGTACCACACCGGTTTACCCAGATACGCAGTATTTT. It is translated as CASSTTPVYPDTQYF.

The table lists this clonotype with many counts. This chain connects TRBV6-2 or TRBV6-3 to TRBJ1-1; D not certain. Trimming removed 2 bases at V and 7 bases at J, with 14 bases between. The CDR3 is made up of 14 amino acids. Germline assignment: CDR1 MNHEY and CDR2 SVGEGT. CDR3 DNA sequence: TGTGCCAGCAGTTACGTGCTCAGTTCGTATGAAGCTTTCTTT. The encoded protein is CASSYVLSSYEAFF.